The clone carrying this T cell receptor beta chain is a singleton in its sample. Profiling relied on immunoSEQ multiplex PCR, and the TCRdb table lists in-frame clones only, not all of them. The table records more than 300,000 clones, around 88% of them present only once. The data originate from a study of blood T cell repertoires in COVID-19. Study background: From T cells, B-cell-depleted T cells, or PBMCs came the material, which was cDNA or gDNA.

Trimming pared 4 bases from V and 0 bases from J, leaving 12 bases between. The CDR3 has 15 amino acids. Germline V gene data show CDR1 as MNHEY and CDR2 as SVGAGI. The receptor's source is a woman aged 25-40 years with COVID-19, enrolled during active disease. The sample consisted of peripheral blood. This chain uses TRBV6-5 with TRBJ1-2; D gene uncertain. The CDR3 reads CASSSPTRANYGYTF. In DNA form, the CDR3 reads TGTGCCAGCAGTTCTCCAACGCGGGCTAACTATGGCTACACCTTC.